These 25 T cell receptor beta chains share one sample of origin, sequenced in a study of Tregs in tolerant kidney transplant recipients. Method: immunoSEQ multiplex PCR; TCRdb's copy keeps in-frame clones and lacks some. The table includes tens of thousands of clones, around 93% detected once. Recipients received nonmyeloablative bone marrow transplants from related graft donors, with transient mixed chimerism. Source: CD8+ T cells from blood (PBMCs), taken 24 months after the transplant. The source is a human patient who received a combined kidney and bone marrow transplant. These T cells may partly come from the graft donor.

The table lists this clone with a count of one. V gene TRBV7-2 combines with J gene TRBJ2-1; 9 bases are shared with TRBD2. This CDR3 has 13 amino acids. Germline CDR1 and CDR2: SGHTA and FQGNSA. V was clipped by 7 bases and J by 7 bases; unmatched bases: 5. The CDR3 DNA reads as TGTGCCAGCACCCCAGGACTAGCGAATGAGCAGTTCTTC. Translated: CASTPGLANEQFF.

This CDR3 is CASSVQGAEAFF. The CDR3, as DNA: TGTGCCAGCAGCGTCCAGGGCGCTGAAGCTTTCTTT. The chain couples TRBV7-8 to TRBJ1-1, with a possible D match to TRBD1 (5 bases). V dropped 5 bases and J dropped 6 bases, with 10 bases sitting between them. CDR1 SGHVS and CDR2 FQNEAQ come from the germline V gene. This CDR3 is 12 amino acids long.

In DNA, the CDR3 is TGTGCCAGCACCGGTGCGGGGGGCGGGCAAAGCTCCTACGAGCAGTACTTC. Translation gives CASTGAGGGQSSYEQYF. The chain has TRBV11-3 and TRBJ2-7; TRBD2 matches at 8 bases. The CDR3 length is 17 residues. Germline-derived CDR1 and CDR2 are SGHNT and YENEEA. J gave up 0 bases and V 7 bases, and 14 bases lay outside the gene matches.

The V gene is TRBV7-9, the J gene TRBJ1-1; 7 nucleotides line up with TRBD1. Germline assignment: CDR1 SEHNR and CDR2 FQNEAQ (reference sequence). Trimming took 4 bases from V and 5 from J; bases not matched to a gene: 10. The CDR3 loop spans 15 amino acids. The chain's CDR3 is CASSSSSDRSTEAFF. As DNA, the CDR3 is TGTGCCAGCAGCTCGTCCTCGGACAGGTCTACTGAAGCTTTCTTT.

Comment on this clone: Relative to the germline gene, one junction end is altered; a read error may explain this. The chain couples TRBV6-5 to TRBJ2-5; TRBD2 aligns across 9 bases. The CDR3 has 15 residues. From germline, CDR1 is MNHEY and CDR2 SVGAGI. For the CDR3, the DNA is TGTGCCACCAAACGGGGCGGGGGGGCCCAACAGACCCAGTACTTC. It encodes CATKRGGGAQQTQYF.

The genes are TRBV29-1 and TRBJ2-7; a possible D gene is TRBD1 (6 bases). The germline CDR1 and CDR2 sequences are SQVTM and ANQGSEA. CDR3 size: 12 residues. V gave up 6 bases and J gave up 2 bases, with 11 bases separating them. CDR3 nucleotide sequence: TGCAGCGTAATGACAGGACCCTACGAGCAGTACTTC. Its protein product is CSVMTGPYEQYF.

The CDR3 nucleotides read TGTGCCAGTAGTCTAGTATCCTCGAACACCGGGGAGCTGTTTTTT. It encodes CASSLVSSNTGELFF. This sequence joins TRBV19 and TRBJ2-2, with D unresolved. The V gene's germline CDR1 is LNHDA and CDR2 SQIVND (reference sequence). The CDR3 is 15 amino acids. The V and J ends lost 5 bases and 0 bases respectively, with 10 bases between them. Together with reference TRBV19 and TRBJ2-2, the CDR3 gives the full variable domain: DGGITQSPKYLFRKEGQNVTLSCEQNLNHDAMYWYRQDPGQGLRLIYYSQIVNDFQKGDIAEGYSVSREKKESFPLTVTSAQKNPTAFYLCASSLVSSNTGELFFGEGSRLTVL.

The V gene is TRBV13, the J gene TRBJ2-5; TRBD1 is a possible D gene (6 bases). V was pared by 5 bases and J by 5 bases, with 15 bases between. Looked up from germline, CDR1 is PRHDT and CDR2 is FYEKMQ (reference sequence). The CDR3 length is 14 residues. The CDR3 DNA reads as TGTGCCAGCAGCCTAATGGGGGCAGTGGAGACCCAGTACTTC. Amino acids: CASSLMGAVETQYF.

CDR3 in DNA: TGTGCCAGCAGCCAGACAGGAATACAAGAGACCCAGTACTTC. Protein product: CASSQTGIQETQYF. V is TRBV6-5 and J is TRBJ2-5, with D perhaps matching TRBD1 (6 bases). V was trimmed by 6 bases and J by 2 bases, leaving 13 bases between them. The CDR3 has 14 residues. Germline V gene lookup returns CDR1 MNHEY and CDR2 SVGAGI.

This chain connects TRBV2 to TRBJ2-7, with 12 bases fitting TRBD2. Per the germline V gene, CDR1 is SNHLY and CDR2 is FYNNEI. CDR3 length equals 18 residues. The ends lost 10 bases at V and 0 bases at J; junction bases unmatched: 16. The CDR3 nucleotides are TGTGCCACACTTAAAACTAGCGGGGGGTCGGACAGCTCCTACGAGCAGTACTTC. As protein: CATLKTSGGSDSSYEQYF.

This clone turned up a few times. The rearrangement joins TRBV19 to TRBJ1-1, with 8 nucleotides matching TRBD1. V shed 0 bases and J 4 bases; nucleotides not matched to a gene: 4. This CDR3 has 15 residues. Germline V CDR1 and CDR2: LNHDA, SQIVND (reference sequence). The CDR3 protein is CASSIDNRGGTEAFF. CDR3 nucleotides: TGTGCCAGTAGTATAGATAACAGGGGGGGCACTGAAGCTTTCTTT.

This chain links TRBV5-4 with TRBJ2-7; 8 nucleotides line up with TRBD1. Unmatched junction bases numbered 6, after V lost 2 bases and J lost 5 bases. The CDR3 has 14 residues. CDR1 and CDR2 from the germline V gene are SGHNT and YYREEE (reference sequence). CDR3 coding DNA: TGTGCCAGCAGCTTCTCCAGGGGGCCGGACGAGCAGTACTTC. Its translation: CASSFSRGPDEQYF.

J is TRBJ2-3 and V is TRBV30; 8 bases are a match to TRBD2. Germline CDR1 reads GTSNPN; CDR2 reads SVGIG (reference sequence). CDR3 size: 14 residues. Trimming cost V 8 bases and J 0 bases; bases outside gene matches: 7. CDR3 sequence: CAADLAGSTDTQYF. CDR3 DNA sequence: TGTGCCGCTGACCTAGCGGGCAGCACAGATACGCAGTATTTT.

In this sample, this clone turned up once. The rearrangement joins TRBV7-9 to TRBJ2-3; D is unresolved. With 1 base removed from V and 2 bases from J, the gap between germline ends came to 13 bases. Germline CDR1 reads SEHNR; CDR2 reads FQNEAQ (reference sequence). The CDR3 runs to 16 residues. CDR3 sequence: CASSLGWADTTDTQYF. Written as DNA, the CDR3 is TGTGCCAGCAGCTTAGGATGGGCCGATACCACAGATACGCAGTATTTT.

This chain joins TRBV19 and TRBJ2-4, with D maybe TRBD1 (5 bases). From germline, CDR1 is LNHDA and CDR2 SQIVND (reference sequence). V gave up 11 bases and J gave up 6 bases, with 17 bases separating them. The CDR3 is 13 amino acids. The CDR3 spells CASQPTGGNIQYF. CDR3 nucleotide sequence: TGTGCCTCCCAGCCTACAGGTGGAAACATTCAGTACTTC.

The genes are TRBV27 and TRBJ1-2, with 10 bases that match TRBD1. Germline trimming cut 0 bases from V and 5 bases from J; bases unmatched to any gene: 6. Germline loops: CDR1 MNHEY, CDR2 SMNVEV (reference sequence). The CDR3 extends over 16 amino acids. The CDR3 nucleotides read TGTGCCAGCAGTTTATCCCCCGGGACAGGGGAATATGGCTACACCTTC. Its protein is CASSLSPGTGEYGYTF.

This chain uses TRBV21-1 with TRBJ2-6; the table's TRBD1 call for D was not verified on the DNA. TRBV21-1 is tagged as a pseudogene. This CDR3 is built from 19 residues. CDR3 sequence (DNA): TGTGCCAGCAGCAAAGTTCCGGGACAGGGGAATTCTGGGGCCAACGTCCTGACTTTC. This codes for CASSKVPGQGNSGANVLTF.

The chain is built from TRBV30 and TRBJ1-2; 9 nucleotides match TRBD1. The CDR3 is 19 residues long. The germline CDR1 and CDR2 sequences are GTSNPN and SVGIG (reference sequence). With V trimmed by 1 base and J by 7 bases, 22 bases remained unmatched. CDR3 in DNA: TGTGCCTGGAGTGGTTATGGATTTACGGATGCGGACAGGGGCTCTGGCTACACCTTC. Translated, it gives CAWSGYGFTDADRGSGYTF.

This clone was found once. The J gene is TRBJ2-5, the V gene TRBV7-6; TRBD1 agrees at 10 bases. The CDR3 is made up of 16 amino acids. The J segment lost 3 bases and the V segment lost 5 bases, leaving 9 bases of the junction unmatched. Germline CDR1 is SGHVS and CDR2 is FNYEAQ. CDR3 in amino acids: CASSLRPGTGEETQYF. CDR3 bases: TGTGCCAGCAGCCTTCGTCCCGGGACAGGGGAAGAGACCCAGTACTTC.

The chain links TRBV7-8 to TRBJ2-2, with 11 bases that match TRBD2. The J segment lost 0 bases and the V segment lost 6 bases, leaving 6 bases of the junction unmatched. From germline, CDR1 is SGHVS and CDR2 FQNEAQ. This CDR3 comprises 17 residues. This chain's CDR3 is CASRLLAGGSNTGELFF. The CDR3 bases are TGTGCCAGCAGACTCCTAGCGGGGGGCTCGAACACCGGGGAGCTGTTTTTT.

The gene calls are TRBV27 and TRBJ2-7; TRBD1 might be the D (6 bases). Germline values: CDR1 MNHEY, CDR2 SMNVEV (reference sequence). The CDR3 runs to 14 residues. V was cut by 4 bases and J by 4 bases, with 14 bases left in between. The DNA of the CDR3 is TGTGCCAGCAGTTGGTCGGGACAACCATACGAGCAGTACTTC. Its protein product is CASSWSGQPYEQYF.

This clone occurred once. CDR3 nucleotide sequence: TGTGCCAGCACGCTGGACTCCGGCCCCTACAATGAGCAGTTCTTC. This translates into CASTLDSGPYNEQFF. The V gene is TRBV5-4, the J gene TRBJ2-1; D may be TRBD2 (5 bases). The CDR3 sequence is 15 residues long. Germline values: CDR1 SGHNT, CDR2 YYREEE (reference sequence). V was cut by 6 bases and J by 2 bases, with 15 bases left in between.

The chain combines TRBV7-9 with TRBJ2-7; possibly TRBD1 for D (5 bases). Trimming removed 3 bases from V and 3 bases from J, with 9 bases in between. CDR3 size: 13 residues. Germline CDR1 is SEHNR and CDR2 is FQNEAQ (reference sequence). The CDR3 bases are TGTGCCAGCAGCTTCCCAGGGTACTACGAGCAGTACTTC. Its translation: CASSFPGYYEQYF.

This chain links TRBV28 with TRBJ2-5, with 7 positions matching TRBD1. The ends lost 6 bases at V and 1 base at J; junction bases unmatched: 11. Germline CDR1 is MDHEN and CDR2 is SYDVKM. CDR3 size: 16 residues. The CDR3 sequence: CASRTTRQGAQETQYF. The CDR3 DNA follows: TGTGCCAGCAGAACGACCCGACAGGGAGCCCAAGAGACCCAGTACTTC.

The chain employs TRBV11-2 and TRBJ2-7, with TRBD2 identical over 8 bases. The CDR3 contains 15 residues. In germline, CDR1 is SGHAT, CDR2 FQNNGV. V lost 5 bases, J lost 2 bases, and 8 bases stayed unmatched. The CDR3 DNA follows: TGTGCCAGCAGCGCGCTCTTAGCGGGGCCCTACGAGCAGTACTTC. Translating gives CASSALLAGPYEQYF.